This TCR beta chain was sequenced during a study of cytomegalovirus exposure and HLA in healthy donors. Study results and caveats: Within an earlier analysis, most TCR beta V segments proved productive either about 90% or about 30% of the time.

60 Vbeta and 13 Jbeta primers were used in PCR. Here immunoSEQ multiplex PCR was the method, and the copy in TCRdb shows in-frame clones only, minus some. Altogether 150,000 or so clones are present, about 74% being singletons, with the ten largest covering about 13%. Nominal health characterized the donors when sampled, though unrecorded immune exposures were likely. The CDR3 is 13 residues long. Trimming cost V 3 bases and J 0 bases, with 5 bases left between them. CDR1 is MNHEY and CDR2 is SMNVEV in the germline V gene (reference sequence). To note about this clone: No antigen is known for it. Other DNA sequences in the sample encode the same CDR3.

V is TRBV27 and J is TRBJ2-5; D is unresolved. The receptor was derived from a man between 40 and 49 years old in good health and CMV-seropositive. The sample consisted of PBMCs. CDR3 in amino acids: CASSFLYQETQYF. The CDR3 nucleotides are TGTGCCAGCAGTTTTCTGTACCAAGAGACCCAGTACTTC.